This paragraph reports one T cell receptor beta chain. These data originate in a study of shared T cell receptors in the human thymus. Clones were read by immunoSEQ multiplex PCR, and TCRdb kept only the in-frame ones, dropping some. The data contain around 340,000 clones, 85% to 95% of them singletons. Losses at the gene ends were 6 bases for V and 6 bases for J; bases not matched to a gene: 13. CDR3 size: 15 residues. Germline assignment: CDR1 MDHEN and CDR2 SYDVKM. The chain combines TRBV28 with TRBJ2-7; TRBD2 aligns across 8 bases. The source is a human donor. Sequencing was done on a sample of thymocytes. CDR3 sequence: CASRPVREAPGEQYF. The CDR3 DNA is TGTGCCAGCAGGCCTGTGCGGGAGGCCCCCGGCGAGCAGTACTTC.